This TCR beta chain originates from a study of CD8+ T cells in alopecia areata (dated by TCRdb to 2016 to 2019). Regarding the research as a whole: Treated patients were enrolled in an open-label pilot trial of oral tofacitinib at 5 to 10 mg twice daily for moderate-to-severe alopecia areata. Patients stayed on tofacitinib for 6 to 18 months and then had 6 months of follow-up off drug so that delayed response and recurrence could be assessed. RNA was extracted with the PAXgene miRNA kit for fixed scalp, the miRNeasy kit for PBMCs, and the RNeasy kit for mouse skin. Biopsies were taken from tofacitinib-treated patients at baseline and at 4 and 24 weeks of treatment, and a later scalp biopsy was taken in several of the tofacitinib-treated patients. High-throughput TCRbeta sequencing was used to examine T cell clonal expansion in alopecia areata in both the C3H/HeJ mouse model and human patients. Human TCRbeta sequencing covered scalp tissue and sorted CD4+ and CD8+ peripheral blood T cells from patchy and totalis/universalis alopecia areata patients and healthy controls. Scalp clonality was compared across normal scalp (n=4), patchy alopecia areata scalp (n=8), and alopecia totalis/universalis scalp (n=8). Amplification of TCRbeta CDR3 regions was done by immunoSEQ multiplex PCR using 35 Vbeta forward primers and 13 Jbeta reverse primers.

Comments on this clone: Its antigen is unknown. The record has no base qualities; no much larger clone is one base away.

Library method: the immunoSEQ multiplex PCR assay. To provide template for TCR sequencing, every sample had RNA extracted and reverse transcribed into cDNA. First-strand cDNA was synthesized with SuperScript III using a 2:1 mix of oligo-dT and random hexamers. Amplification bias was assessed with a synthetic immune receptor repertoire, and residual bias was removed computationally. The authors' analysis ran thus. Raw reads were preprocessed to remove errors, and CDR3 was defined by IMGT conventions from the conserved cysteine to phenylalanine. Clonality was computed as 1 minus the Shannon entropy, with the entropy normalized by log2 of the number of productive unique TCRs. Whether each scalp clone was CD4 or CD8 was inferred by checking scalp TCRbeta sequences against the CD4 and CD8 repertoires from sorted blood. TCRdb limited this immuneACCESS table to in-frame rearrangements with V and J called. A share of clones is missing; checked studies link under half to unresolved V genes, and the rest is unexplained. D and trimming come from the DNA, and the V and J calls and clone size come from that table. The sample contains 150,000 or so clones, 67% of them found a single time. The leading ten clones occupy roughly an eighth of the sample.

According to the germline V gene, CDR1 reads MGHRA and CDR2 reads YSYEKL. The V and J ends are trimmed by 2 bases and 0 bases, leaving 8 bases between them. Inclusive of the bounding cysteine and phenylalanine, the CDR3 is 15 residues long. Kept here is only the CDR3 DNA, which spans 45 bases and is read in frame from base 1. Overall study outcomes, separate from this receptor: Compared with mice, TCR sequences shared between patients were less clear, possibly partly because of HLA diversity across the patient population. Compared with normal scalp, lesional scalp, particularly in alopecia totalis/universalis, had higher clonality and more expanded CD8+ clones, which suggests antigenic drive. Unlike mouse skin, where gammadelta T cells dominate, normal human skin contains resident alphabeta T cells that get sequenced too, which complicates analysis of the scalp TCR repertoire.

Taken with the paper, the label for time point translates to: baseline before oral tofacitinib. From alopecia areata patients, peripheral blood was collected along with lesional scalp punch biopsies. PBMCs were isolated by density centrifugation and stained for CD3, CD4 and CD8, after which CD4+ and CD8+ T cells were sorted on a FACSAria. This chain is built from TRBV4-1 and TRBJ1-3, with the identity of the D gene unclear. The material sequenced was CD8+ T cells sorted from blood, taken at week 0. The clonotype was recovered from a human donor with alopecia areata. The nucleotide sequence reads TGCGCCAGCAGCCAACTCGACACCTCTGGAAACACCATATATTTT. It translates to CASSQLDTSGNTIYF.